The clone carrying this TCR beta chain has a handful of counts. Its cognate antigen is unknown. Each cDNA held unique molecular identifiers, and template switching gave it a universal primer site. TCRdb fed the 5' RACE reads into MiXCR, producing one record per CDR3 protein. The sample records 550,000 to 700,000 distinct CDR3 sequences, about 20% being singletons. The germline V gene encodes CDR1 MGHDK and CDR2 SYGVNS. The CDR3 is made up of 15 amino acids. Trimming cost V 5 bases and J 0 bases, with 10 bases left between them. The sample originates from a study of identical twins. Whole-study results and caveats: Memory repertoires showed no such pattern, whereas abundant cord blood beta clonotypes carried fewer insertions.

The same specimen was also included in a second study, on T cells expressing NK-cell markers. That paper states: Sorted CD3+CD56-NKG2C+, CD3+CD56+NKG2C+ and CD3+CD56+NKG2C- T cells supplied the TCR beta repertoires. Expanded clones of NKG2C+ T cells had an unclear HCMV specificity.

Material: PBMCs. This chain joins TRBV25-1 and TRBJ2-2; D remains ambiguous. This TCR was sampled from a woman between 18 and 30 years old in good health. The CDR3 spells CASSRRGSNTGELFF. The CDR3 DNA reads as TGTGCCAGCAGTAGAAGAGGCTCGAACACCGGGGAGCTGTTTTTT.